The rows below give T cell receptor beta chains drawn from one sample of a study of radiation and T cells in renal cell carcinoma. Profiling relied on immunoSEQ multiplex PCR, and the TCRdb table lists in-frame clones only, not all of them. The sample carries 45,000 or so clones, around 83% recorded once. The input for sequencing was blood, taken from a patient whose treatment included radiotherapy and nephrectomy. The receptors originated from a woman in her 70s with renal cell carcinoma. Both conserved end residues are trimmed from each CDR3. The order of the fields is J gene, V gene, D gene, CDR3 protein. A D gene is named only where the DNA matches it firmly.

J gene: TRBJ2-1
V gene: TRBV28
D gene: TRBD2
CDR3 protein: ASSNSFVGTRTF

J gene: TRBJ2-5
V gene: TRBV27
D gene: TRBD1
CDR3 protein: ASSLWTGYQETQY

J gene: TRBJ2-2
V gene: TRBV5-4
D gene: .
CDR3 protein: ASSAITGELF

J gene: TRBJ2-1
V gene: TRBV5-1
D gene: TRBD2
CDR3 protein: ASSLELAGYNEQF

J gene: TRBJ1-1
V gene: TRBV10-3
D gene: .
CDR3 protein: AISPARVKTEAF

J gene: TRBJ2-2
V gene: TRBV6-5
D gene: .
CDR3 protein: ASFPTGAATGELF

J gene: TRBJ2-7
V gene: TRBV19
D gene: TRBD1
CDR3 protein: ASMEQGSYEQY

J gene: TRBJ2-5
V gene: TRBV5-6
D gene: .
CDR3 protein: ASIREGQETQY

J gene: TRBJ2-1
V gene: TRBV23-1
D gene: .
CDR3 protein: ASMGDEQF

J gene: TRBJ2-3
V gene: TRBV19
D gene: .
CDR3 protein: ASTNIVGADTDTQY

J gene: TRBJ1-4
V gene: TRBV6-5
D gene: .
CDR3 protein: ASSYRGGATNEKLF

J gene: TRBJ2-5
V gene: TRBV6-6
D gene: .
CDR3 protein: ASSNGQNRQETQY

J gene: TRBJ2-3
V gene: TRBV6-5
D gene: .
CDR3 protein: ASKRGTSTDTQY

J gene: TRBJ2-7
V gene: TRBV30
D gene: .
CDR3 protein: AWSRGLYEQY

J gene: TRBJ1-1
V gene: TRBV9
D gene: TRBD1
CDR3 protein: ASSVGIGQGQGTEAF

J gene: TRBJ2-2
V gene: TRBV6-1
D gene: .
CDR3 protein: ASSVRPNTGELF

J gene: TRBJ1-6
V gene: TRBV5-1
D gene: TRBD1
CDR3 protein: ASSTGNDSPLH

J gene: TRBJ2-7
V gene: TRBV7-9
D gene: TRBD2
CDR3 protein: ASSSTGTSGGGLRYEQY

J gene: TRBJ2-7
V gene: TRBV5-1
D gene: TRBD1
CDR3 protein: ASSSTGNYEQY

J gene: TRBJ1-2
V gene: TRBV9
D gene: .
CDR3 protein: ASSEQRYGYT

J gene: TRBJ1-2
V gene: TRBV19
D gene: TRBD1
CDR3 protein: ASRIMDRENYGYT

J gene: TRBJ2-3
V gene: TRBV27
D gene: .
CDR3 protein: ASTRQSTDTQY

J gene: TRBJ2-1
V gene: TRBV9
D gene: .
CDR3 protein: ASSTWGSYNEQF

J gene: TRBJ2-2
V gene: TRBV7-3
D gene: .
CDR3 protein: ASSRDRRNTGELF

J gene: TRBJ2-1
V gene: TRBV15
D gene: .
CDR3 protein: ATSRDREPYNEQF

J gene: TRBJ1-5
V gene: TRBV4-1
D gene: .
CDR3 protein: ASSQATGPNQPQH

J gene: TRBJ1-2
V gene: TRBV7-9
D gene: TRBD1
CDR3 protein: ASSYRGDLPNYGYT

J gene: TRBJ2-2
V gene: TRBV4-1
D gene: .
CDR3 protein: ASSLLPLGGDTGELF

J gene: TRBJ2-3
V gene: TRBV11-2
D gene: .
CDR3 protein: ASSLEPSSDTQY

J gene: TRBJ2-2
V gene: TRBV7-9
D gene: .
CDR3 protein: ASSLGGNAGELF

J gene: TRBJ1-4
V gene: TRBV7-2
D gene: TRBD1
CDR3 protein: ASSSGRTGGVKLF

J gene: TRBJ2-6
V gene: TRBV5-1
D gene: .
CDR3 protein: ASSRVGGSGANVLT

J gene: TRBJ2-7
V gene: TRBV2
D gene: .
CDR3 protein: ASNDGPLATYEQY

J gene: TRBJ2-3
V gene: TRBV7-2
D gene: .
CDR3 protein: ASSSQGPPRVTDTQY

J gene: TRBJ2-7
V gene: TRBV19
D gene: .
CDR3 protein: ASSVSQSSYEQY